The clone carrying this T cell receptor (beta chain) has a handful of counts. This entry comes from a study of blood T cell repertoires in COVID-19. Original processing methods: Estimation of nucleated cell counts relied on the amplification of reference gene primers. TCRdb keeps only in-frame clones here, not all; method: immunoSEQ multiplex PCR. Clone size and the V and J calls come from that table; the DNA yielded D and trimming. The sample includes around 130,000 clones, over 75% of them seen just once. Sequenced input: peripheral blood. The receptor was isolated from a woman aged 60 to 75 with acute or convalescent COVID-19.

In DNA form, the CDR3 reads TGTGCCAGCAGTTACTCACAGGGGACCCTCCACTTT. This translates into CASSYSQGTLHF. V gene TRBV6-5 combines with J gene TRBJ1-6, with 7 bases fitting TRBD1. CDR1 and CDR2 (germline): MNHEY, SVGAGI. The CDR3 contains 12 residues. The trim removed 0 bases at V and 14 bases at J, leaving 1 base unmatched.